The rows below give T cell receptor delta chains drawn from one sample of a study of gamma-delta chains in newborns, infants, children. TCRdb reapplied CATT to the reads. The sample carries about 4,900 delta-chain clones, approximately 2.9% recorded once. Sample: blood. Receptor source: a child who was a newborn, infant or young child, either healthy, febrile or measles-vaccinated (not recorded which). The CDR3 runs from the conserved cysteine through the conserved F or W. The D gene is left open where the match is weak. Rows give clone size only sometimes, using once, few, many, or a class for an expanded clone.

abundance	j_gene	d_gene	v_gene	CDR3aa	CDR3nt
medium-sized	TRDJ3	TRDD3	TRDV2	CACDSTGDSWDTRQMFF	TGTGCCTGTGACAGTACTGGGGACTCCTGGGACACCCGACAGATGTTTTTC
few	TRDJ3	.	TRDV2	CACDTVLVSSWDTRQMFF	TGTGCCTGTGACACCGTACTGGTGAGCTCCTGGGACACCCGACAGATGTTTTTC
few	TRDJ1	TRDD3	TRDV2	CACDTGGYVTDKLIF	TGTGCCTGTGATACTGGGGGATACGTGACCGATAAACTCATCTTT
.	TRDJ1	TRDD3	TRDV1	CALGELGVPLLGDATDKLIF	TGTGCTCTTGGGGAACTAGGGGTCCCCTTACTGGGGGATGCGACCGATAAACTCATCTTT
few	TRDJ3	TRDD3	TRDV2	CACDTYWGIRSWDTRQMFF	TGTGCCTGTGACACGTACTGGGGGATACGCTCCTGGGACACCCGACAGATGTTTTTC
.	TRDJ1	.	TRDV2	CACDTWETDKLIF	TGTGCCTGTGACACTTGGGAGACCGATAAACTCATCTTT
.	TRDJ1	.	TRDV3	CAFPSTDTDKLIF	TGTGCCTTCCCCAGTACTGACACCGATAAACTCATCTTT
.	TRDJ1	TRDD3	TRDV2	CACDELLGDTDKLIF	TGTGCCTGTGACGAACTACTGGGGGACACCGATAAACTCATCTTT
few	TRDJ3	TRDD3	TRDV2	CACDPWGMSSWDTRQMFF	TGTGCCTGTGACCCTTGGGGGATGAGCTCCTGGGACACCCGACAGATGTTTTTC
.	TRDJ3	.	TRDV2	CACDTWGFSSWDTRQMFF	TGTGCCTGTGACACCTGGGGATTTAGTTCCTGGGACACCCGACAGATGTTTTTC
few	TRDJ1	.	TRDV2	CACDTWGSYTDKLIF	TGTGCCTGTGACACCTGGGGTTCCTACACCGATAAACTCATCTTT
few	TRDJ3	.	TRDV2	CACDTRRDRAWDTRQMFF	TGTGCCTGTGACACCCGGAGGGATCGGGCCTGGGACACCCGACAGATGTTTTTC
.	TRDJ3	.	TRDV2	CACDVIGAGSWDTRQMFF	TGTGCCTGTGACGTGATTGGGGCTGGCTCCTGGGACACCCGACAGATGTTTTTC
.	TRDJ3	TRDD3	TRDV2	CACDAWGLLNSWDTRQMFF	TGTGCCTGTGACGCCTGGGGGCTACTCAACTCCTGGGACACACGACAGATGTTTTTC
.	TRDJ3	TRDD3	TRDV2	CACDTLLGDTAWDTRQMFF	TGTGCCTGTGACACACTACTGGGGGATACCGCCTGGGACACCCGACAGATGTTTTTC
.	TRDJ3	TRDD3	TRDV2	CACDLTGGYYSWDTRQMFF	TGTGCCTGTGACCTTACTGGGGGATACTATTCCTGGGACACCCGACAGATGTTTTTC
.	TRDJ1	TRDD3	TRDV2	CACDRRGIPDKLIF	TGTGCCTGTGACAGGCGGGGGATACCCGATAAACTCATCTTT
few	TRDJ3	TRDD3	TRDV2	CACDTVTGTGASSWDTRQMFF	TGTGCCTGTGACACCGTGACGGGTACTGGGGCCAGCTCCTGGGACACCCGACAGATGTTTTTC
.	TRDJ2	TRDD3	TRDV2	CACDPVLGDLSLTAQLFF	TGTGCCTGTGACCCCGTACTGGGGGACCTCTCTTTGACAGCACAACTCTTCTTT
few	TRDJ2	TRDD3	TRDV2	CACDPVGGSALTAQLFF	TGTGCCTGTGACCCTGTGGGGGGATCGGCTTTGACAGCACAACTCTTCTTT
few	TRDJ1	TRDD3	TRDV2	CACDLLGAPRADKLIF	TGTGCCTGTGACTTACTGGGGGCCCCCCGGGCCGATAAACTCATCTTT
.	TRDJ3	TRDD3	TRDV2	CACDTGYASSWDTRQMFF	TGTGCCTGTGACACGGGATACGCGAGCTCCTGGGACACCCGACAGATGTTTTTC
.	TRDJ1	.	TRDV2	CSCDAWDTDKLIF	TGTTCCTGTGACGCCTGGGACACCGATAAACTCATCTTT
.	TRDJ3	TRDD3	TRDV2	CACDTAGGASWDTRQMFF	TGTGCCTGTGACACAGCTGGGGGGGCCTCCTGGGACACCCGACAGATGTTTTTC
medium-sized	TRDJ3	TRDD3	TRDV2	CACDTWGNGSWDTRQMFF	TGTGCCTGTGACACCTGGGGGAACGGCTCCTGGGACACCCGACAGATGTTTTTC
.	TRDJ3	TRDD3	TRDV2	CACDTVLGDTWWDTRQMFF	TGTGCCTGTGACACCGTACTGGGGGATACGTGGTGGGACACCCGACAGATGTTTTTC
.	TRDJ2	TRDD3	TRDV2	CACEQLGDGAQLFF	TGTGCCTGTGAACAACTGGGGGATGGAGCACAACTCTTCTTT
few	TRDJ3	.	TRDV2	CACDYWERDTRQMFF	TGTGCATGTGACTACTGGGAACGGGACACCCGACAGATGTTTTTC
large	TRDJ3	TRDD3	TRDV2	CACDLLLGGSWDTRQMFF	TGTGCCTGTGACCTCTTACTGGGGGGCTCCTGGGACACCCGACAGATGTTTTTC
.	TRDJ3	.	TRDV2	CACDILASPRGLSSWDTRQMFF	TGTGCCTGTGACATCTTAGCCTCTCCTCGGGGGTTGAGCTCCTGGGACACCCGACAGATGTTTTTC
medium-sized	TRDJ1	TRDD3	TRDV2	CACVLGDKLIF	TGTGCCTGTGTACTGGGGGATAAACTCATCTTT
few	TRDJ2	TRDD3	TRDV2	CACDTVGGYALTAQLFF	TGTGCCTGTGACACCGTCGGGGGATACGCTTTGACAGCACAACTCTTCTTT
few	TRDJ1	TRDD3	TRDV1	CALGELRAPPMGGYGYDKLIF	TGTGCTCTTGGGGAACTTAGGGCTCCTCCGATGGGGGGATACGGCTACGATAAACTCATCTTT
.	TRDJ2	TRDD3	TRDV2	CACDTLGDLTAQLFF	TGTGCCTGTGACACCTTGGGGGATTTGACAGCACAACTCTTCTTT
medium-sized	TRDJ3	TRDD3	TRDV2	CACDTTGGSWDTRQMFF	TGTGCCTGTGACACTACTGGGGGATCCTGGGACACCCGACAGATGTTTTTC
.	TRDJ2	TRDD3	TRDV2	CACDTVGIQAAQLFF	TGTGCCTGTGACACCGTGGGGATACAAGCAGCACAACTCTTCTTT
few	TRDJ3	TRDD3	TRDV2	CACDRLGASWDARQMFF	TGTGCCTGTGATCGCCTGGGGGCCTCCTGGGACGCCCGACAGATGTTTTTC
.	TRDJ3	TRDD3	TRDV2	CACDTVLGDTRRWDTRQMFF	TGTGCCTGTGACACCGTACTGGGGGATACGCGACGGTGGGACACCCGACAGATGTTTTTC
few	TRDJ3	TRDD3	TRDV2	CACDTVLGASSWDTRQMFF	TGTGCCTGTGACACGGTACTGGGGGCCAGCTCCTGGGACACCCGACAGATGTTTTTC
medium-sized	TRDJ1	TRDD3	TRDV2	CACDTWGTTDKLIF	TGTGCCTGTGACACCTGGGGGACCACCGATAAACTCATCTTT
few	TRDJ3	TRDD3	TRDV2	CACDVLGESGSSWDTRQMFF	TGTGCCTGTGATGTACTGGGGGAAAGTGGGAGCTCCTGGGACACCCGACAGATGTTTTTC
.	TRDJ1	TRDD3	TRDV3	CAFPALGDRDTDKLIF	TGTGCCTTCCCCGCGCTGGGGGATAGAGACACCGATAAACTCATCTTT
few	TRDJ2	.	TRDV2	CACDVLEDMGAAQLFF	TGTGCCTGTGACGTACTGGAGGATATGGGCGCGGCACAACTCTTCTTT
medium-sized	TRDJ3	TRDD3	TRDV2	CACDTGGYFSWDTRQMFF	TGTGCCTGTGACACTGGGGGATACTTCTCCTGGGACACCCGACAGATGTTTTTC
.	TRDJ2	.	TRDV2	CACDTVGAPGKLTTAQLFF	TGTGCCTGTGACACCGTCGGGGCTCCGGGGAAACTTACGACAGCACAACTCTTCTTT
few	TRDJ3	TRDD3	TRDV2	CACDTGGYSPAWDTRQMFF	TGTGCCTGTGACACTGGGGGATACTCCCCCGCCTGGGACACCCGACAGATGTTTTTC
.	TRDJ3	.	TRDV2	CACDTAGHSSWDTRQMFF	TGTGCCTGTGACACCGCTGGCCACAGCTCCTGGGACACCCGACAGATGTTTTTC
.	TRDJ3	TRDD3	TRDV2	CACDDGLGVSSWDTRQMFF	TGTGCCTGTGACGACGGGCTGGGGGTGAGCTCCTGGGACACCCGACAGATGTTTTTC
medium-sized	TRDJ1	.	TRAV29/DV5	CAARVVLASKVHTTDKLIF	TGTGCAGCAAGAGTAGTACTGGCGAGCAAAGTACACACCACCGATAAACTCATCTTT
.	TRDJ3	TRDD3	TRDV2	CACDTGGYGSWDTRQMFF	TGTGCCTGTGACACGGGGGGATACGGGTCCTGGGACACCCGACAGATGTTTTTC
.	TRDJ1	.	TRDV2	CACDTVGTHPDKLIF	TGTGCCTGTGACACCGTGGGGACCCATCCCGATAAACTCATCTTT
.	TRDJ3	TRDD3	TRDV2	CARDPLGDTTSWDTRQMFF	TGTGCCCGTGATCCACTGGGGGATACTACCTCCTGGGACACCCGACAGATGTTTTTC
few	TRDJ2	TRDD3	TRDV2	CACERWGTLTAQLFF	TGTGCCTGTGAGCGCTGGGGGACTTTGACAGCACAACTCTTCTTT
.	TRDJ1	.	TRDV2	CACDTVGRTDKLIF	TGTGCCTGTGACACCGTTGGGAGGACCGATAAACTCATCTTT
.	TRDJ3	TRDD3	TRDV2	CACDLLGDKGSSWDTRQMFF	TGTGCCTGTGATCTACTGGGGGATAAGGGAAGCTCCTGGGACACCCGACAGATGTTTTTC